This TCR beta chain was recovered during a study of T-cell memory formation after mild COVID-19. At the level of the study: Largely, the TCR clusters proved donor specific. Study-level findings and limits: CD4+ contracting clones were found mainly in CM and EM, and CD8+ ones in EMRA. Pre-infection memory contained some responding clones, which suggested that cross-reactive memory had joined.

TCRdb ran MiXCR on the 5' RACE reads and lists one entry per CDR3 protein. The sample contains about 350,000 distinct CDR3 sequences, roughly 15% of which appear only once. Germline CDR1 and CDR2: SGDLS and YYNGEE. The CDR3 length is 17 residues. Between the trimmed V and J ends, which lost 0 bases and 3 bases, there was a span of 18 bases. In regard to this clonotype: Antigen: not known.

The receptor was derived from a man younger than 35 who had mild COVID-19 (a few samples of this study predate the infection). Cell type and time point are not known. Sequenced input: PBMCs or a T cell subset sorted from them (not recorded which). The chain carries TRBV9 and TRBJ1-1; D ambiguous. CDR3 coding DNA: TGTGCCAGCAGCGTAGTTCCCGGGAGGACTAGGGACACTGAAGCTTTCTTT. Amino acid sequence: CASSVVPGRTRDTEAFF.